This T cell receptor (beta chain) was identified in a study of T-cell reconstitution after alpha-beta-depleted transplantation in children. Findings of the study overall: Several hundred expanded graft clones reportedly supplied alpha-beta T cells about two months after transplant.

Worth noting for this clonotype: The antigen remains unidentified.

CDR3 length: 16 amino acids. With 5 bases clipped from V and 4 bases from J, the junction kept 8 bases outside the gene matches. Germline-derived CDR1 and CDR2 are SGHTA and FQGNSA. During its preparation, the TCRbeta library received unique molecular identifiers. TCRdb processed the PCR reads anew with MiXCR; each CDR3 protein has one entry. The profile shows approximately 520,000 distinct CDR3 sequences, approximately 10% of them singletons. This receptor was taken from a female patient aged 2-9 years who had a stem cell transplant for aplastic anemia, so the T cells may come from the graft donor. The sequencing used PBMCs, mostly from graft donor cells, collected 180 days after TCRalphabeta/CD19-depleted stem cell transplant. This chain uses TRBV7-2 with TRBJ2-7, with 13 bases lining up with TRBD2. For the CDR3, the DNA is TGTGCCAGCAGCCCCCCCGGACTAGCGGGAGTTTACGAGCAGTACTTC. It encodes CASSPPGLAGVYEQYF.